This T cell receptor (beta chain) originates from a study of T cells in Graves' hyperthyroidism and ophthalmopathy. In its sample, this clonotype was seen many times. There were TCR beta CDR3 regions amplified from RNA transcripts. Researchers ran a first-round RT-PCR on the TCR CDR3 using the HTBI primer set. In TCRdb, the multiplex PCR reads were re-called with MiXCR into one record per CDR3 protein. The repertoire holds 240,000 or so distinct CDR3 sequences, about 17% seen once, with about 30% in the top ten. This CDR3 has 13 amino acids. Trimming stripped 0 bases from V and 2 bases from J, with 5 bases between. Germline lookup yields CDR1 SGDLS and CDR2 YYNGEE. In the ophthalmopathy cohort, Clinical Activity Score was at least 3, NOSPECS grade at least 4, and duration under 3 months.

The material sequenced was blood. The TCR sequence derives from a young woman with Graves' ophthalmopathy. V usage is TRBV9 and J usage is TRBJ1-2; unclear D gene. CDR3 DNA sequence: TGTGCCAGCAGCGTAGGGCAGAACTATGGCTACACCTTC. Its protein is CASSVGQNYGYTF.